This T cell receptor (beta chain) is from a study of T cell repertoires in cytomegalovirus infection. Study summary: Well-studied HLA-B-restricted CMV epitopes were used in the study alongside recently identified HLA-C-restricted ones. Public signatures in TCR beta pointed to CMV infection and matching HLA type.

With regard to this clonotype: Its matching antigen is unknown.

The CDR3 loop spans 13 amino acids. With 6 bases removed from V and 4 bases from J, the gap between germline ends came to 12 bases. Germline CDR1 SGHAT, CDR2 FQNNGV. TCRdb independently ran MiXCR on the reads; one entry per CDR3 protein. This sample has roughly 120,000 distinct CDR3 sequences; around 32% occur once, and the top ten carry under 70%. General study points: Cumulative public TCR beta family frequency identified CMV carriers with the relevant HLA. Predominance within the ex vivo response was attributable to HLA-C-restricted CMV-specific TCR beta clonotypes.

The V gene is TRBV11-2, the J gene TRBJ1-2; weak D call: TRBD1 (5 bases). Sequencing was performed on CD8+ T cells from cultured PBMCs, taken from culture after CMV antigen stimulation. The receptor was derived from a human donor in good health (CMV status not recorded). Some clones in this sample may be carry-over from other donors' samples. DNA of the CDR3: TGTGCCAGCAGTCCAGGACACAGCTATGGCTACACCTTC. Its protein is CASSPGHSYGYTF.